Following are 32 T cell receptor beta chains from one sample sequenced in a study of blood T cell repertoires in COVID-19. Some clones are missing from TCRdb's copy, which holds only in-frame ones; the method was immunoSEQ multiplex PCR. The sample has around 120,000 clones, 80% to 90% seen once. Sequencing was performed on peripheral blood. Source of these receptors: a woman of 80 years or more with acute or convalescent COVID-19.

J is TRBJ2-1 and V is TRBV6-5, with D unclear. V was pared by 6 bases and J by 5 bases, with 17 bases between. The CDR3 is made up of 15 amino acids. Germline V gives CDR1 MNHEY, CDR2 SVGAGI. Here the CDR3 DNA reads TGTGCCAGCAGGAACCCCGCGCGTGCGGACAATGAGCAGTTCTTC. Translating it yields CASRNPARADNEQFF.

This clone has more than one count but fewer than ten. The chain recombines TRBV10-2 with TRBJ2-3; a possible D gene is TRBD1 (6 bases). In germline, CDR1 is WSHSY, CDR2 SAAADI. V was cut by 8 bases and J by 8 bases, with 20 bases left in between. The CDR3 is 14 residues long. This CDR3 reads CASQRETGGGTQYF. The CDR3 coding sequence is TGCGCCAGCCAGAGGGAGACAGGTGGAGGTACGCAGTATTTT.

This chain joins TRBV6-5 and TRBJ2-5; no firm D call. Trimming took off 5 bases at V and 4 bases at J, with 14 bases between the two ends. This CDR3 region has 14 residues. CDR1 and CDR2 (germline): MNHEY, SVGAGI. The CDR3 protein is CASSTYGGGETQYF. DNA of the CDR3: TGTGCCAGCAGTACCTATGGCGGCGGAGAGACCCAGTACTTC.

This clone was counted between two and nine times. Here the CDR3 DNA reads TGTGCCAGCAGCTTAGACCAGGCCTACGAGCAGTACTTC. Translating it yields CASSLDQAYEQYF. The J gene is TRBJ2-7, the V gene TRBV7-9; D gene unclear. Germline CDR1 SEHNR, CDR2 FQNEAQ (reference sequence). Trimming pared 1 base from V and 2 bases from J, leaving 6 bases between. This CDR3 has 13 residues.

The CDR3 nucleotides are TGTGCCAGCAGCTCAGGACCGTTGGGAGGTAATTCACCCCTCCACTTT. Translation: CASSSGPLGGNSPLHF. The V call is TRBV7-9, the J call TRBJ1-6; D is unclear. V lost 4 bases and J 6 bases, leaving 16 bases between the germline ends. The CDR3 covers 16 residues. Germline CDR1 SEHNR, CDR2 FQNEAQ (reference sequence). Looking up the rest from reference TRBV7-9 and TRBJ1-6 gives the full variable domain: DTGVSQNPRHKITKRGQNVTFRCDPISEHNRLYWYRQTLGQGPEFLTYFQNEAQLEKSRLLSDRFSAERPKGSFSTLEIQRTEQGDSAMYLCASSSGPLGGNSPLHFGNGTRLTVT.

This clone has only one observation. The CDR3 reads CASSLERRESYTF. The CDR3 coding sequence is TGTGCCAGCAGCTTAGAGAGACGGGAGAGCTACACCTTC. This sequence joins TRBV7-9 and TRBJ1-2; no reliable D call. In germline, CDR1 is SEHNR, CDR2 FQNEAQ (reference sequence). V lost 1 base and J lost 9, with 12 bases in between. The CDR3 contains 13 residues.

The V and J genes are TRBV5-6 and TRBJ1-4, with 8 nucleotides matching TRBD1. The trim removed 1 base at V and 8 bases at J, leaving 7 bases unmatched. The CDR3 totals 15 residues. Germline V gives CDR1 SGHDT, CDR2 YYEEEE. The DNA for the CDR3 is TGTGCCAGCAGCTTGCGGACAGGGAGAAGCGAAAAACTGTTTTTT. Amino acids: CASSLRTGRSEKLFF.

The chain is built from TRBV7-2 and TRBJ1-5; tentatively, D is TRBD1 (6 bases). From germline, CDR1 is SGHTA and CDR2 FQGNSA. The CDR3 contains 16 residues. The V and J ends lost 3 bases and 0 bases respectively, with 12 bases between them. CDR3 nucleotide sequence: TGTGCCAGCAGCTTTAGCGGGACAAGTAGCAATCAGCCCCAGCATTTT. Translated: CASSFSGTSSNQPQHF.

This CDR3 reads CASSYSRTGGYEQYF. The CDR3 DNA follows: TGTGCCAGCAGTTACTCAAGGACAGGGGGCTACGAGCAGTACTTC. This chain uses TRBV6-2 or TRBV6-3 with TRBJ2-7; 10 nucleotides line up with TRBD1. J lost 3 bases, V lost 0 bases, and 2 bases had no gene match. This CDR3 has 15 residues. From germline, CDR1 is MNHEY and CDR2 SVGEGT.

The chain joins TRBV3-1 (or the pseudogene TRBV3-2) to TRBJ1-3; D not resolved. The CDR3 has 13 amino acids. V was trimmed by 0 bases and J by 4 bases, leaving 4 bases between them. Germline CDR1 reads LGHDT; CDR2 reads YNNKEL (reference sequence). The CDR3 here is CASSQELGNTIYF. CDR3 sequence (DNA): TGTGCCAGCAGCCAAGAGTTAGGAAACACCATATATTTT.

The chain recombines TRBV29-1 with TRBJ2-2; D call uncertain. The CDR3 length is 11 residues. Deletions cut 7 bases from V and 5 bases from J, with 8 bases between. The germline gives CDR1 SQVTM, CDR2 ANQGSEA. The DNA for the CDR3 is TGCAGCGCAACTAATACCGGGGAGCTGTTTTTT. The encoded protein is CSATNTGELFF.

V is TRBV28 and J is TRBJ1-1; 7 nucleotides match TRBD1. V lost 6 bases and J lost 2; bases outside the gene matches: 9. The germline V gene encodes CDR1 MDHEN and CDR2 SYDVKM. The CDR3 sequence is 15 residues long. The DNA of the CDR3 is TGTGCCAGCAGCCAGCCGGGGACAGATAACACTGAAGCTTTCTTT. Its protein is CASSQPGTDNTEAFF.

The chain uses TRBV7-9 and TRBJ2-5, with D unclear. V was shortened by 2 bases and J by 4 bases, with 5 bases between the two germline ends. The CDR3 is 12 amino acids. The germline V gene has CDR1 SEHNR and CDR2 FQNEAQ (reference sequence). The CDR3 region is CASSLLRETQYF. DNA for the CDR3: TGTGCCAGCAGCTTACTCCGAGAGACCCAGTACTTC.

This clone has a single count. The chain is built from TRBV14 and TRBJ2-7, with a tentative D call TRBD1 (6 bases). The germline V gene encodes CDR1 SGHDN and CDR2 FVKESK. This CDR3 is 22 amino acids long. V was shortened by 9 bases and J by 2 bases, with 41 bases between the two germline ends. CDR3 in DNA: TGTGCCAGGGGGAAGACAGGCCCCTACGAGCAGCCTAAACCCCCTAGTCCCTACGAGCAGTACTTC. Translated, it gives CARGKTGPYEQPKPPSPYEQYF.

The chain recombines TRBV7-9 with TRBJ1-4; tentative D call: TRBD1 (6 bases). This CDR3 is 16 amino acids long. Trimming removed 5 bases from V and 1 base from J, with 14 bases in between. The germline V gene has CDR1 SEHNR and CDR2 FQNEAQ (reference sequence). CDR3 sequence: CASSPGQRITNEKLFF. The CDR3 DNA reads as TGTGCCAGCAGCCCCGGACAGAGAATAACTAATGAAAAACTGTTTTTT.

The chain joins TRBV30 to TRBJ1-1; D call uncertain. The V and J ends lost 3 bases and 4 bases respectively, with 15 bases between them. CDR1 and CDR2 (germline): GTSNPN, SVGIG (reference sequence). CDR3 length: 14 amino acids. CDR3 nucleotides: TGTGCCTGGAGGAAACCTGAGGGCCGCACTGAAGCTTTCTTT. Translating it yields CAWRKPEGRTEAFF.

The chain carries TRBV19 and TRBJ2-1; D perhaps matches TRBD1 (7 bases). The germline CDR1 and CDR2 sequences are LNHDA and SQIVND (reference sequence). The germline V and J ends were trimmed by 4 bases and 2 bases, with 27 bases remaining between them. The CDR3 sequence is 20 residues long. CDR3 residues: CASSTRPGGIPLGPYNEQFF. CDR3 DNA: TGTGCCAGTAGTACCCGCCCAGGGGGGATTCCTTTGGGCCCCTACAATGAGCAGTTCTTC.

The CDR3 DNA sequence: TGCGCCAGCAGCTCCTCCCCGGCGGGGGAGGATGTCGGCACCGGGGAGCTGTTTTTT. Its translation: CASSSSPAGEDVGTGELFF. V gene TRBV5-1 combines with J gene TRBJ2-2; TRBD2 aligns across 7 bases. The CDR3 contains 19 residues. Germline CDR1 SGHRS, CDR2 YFSETQ. Unmatched junction bases numbered 18, after V lost 3 bases and J lost 4 bases. Combining the CDR3 with reference TRBV5-1 and TRBJ2-2 gives the whole variable domain KAGVTQTPRYLIKTRGQQVTLSCSPISGHRSVSWYQQTPGQGLQFLFEYFSETQRNKGNFPGRFSGRQFSNSRSEMNVSTLELGDSALYLCASSSSPAGEDVGTGELFFGEGSRLTVL.

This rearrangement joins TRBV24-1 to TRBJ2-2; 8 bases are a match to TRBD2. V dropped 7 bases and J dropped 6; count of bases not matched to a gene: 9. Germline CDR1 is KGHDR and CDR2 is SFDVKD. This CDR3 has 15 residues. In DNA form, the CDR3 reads TGTGCCACCAGAGACAGCGGGGGTGGCGCCGGGGAGCTGTTTTTT. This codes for CATRDSGGGAGELFF.

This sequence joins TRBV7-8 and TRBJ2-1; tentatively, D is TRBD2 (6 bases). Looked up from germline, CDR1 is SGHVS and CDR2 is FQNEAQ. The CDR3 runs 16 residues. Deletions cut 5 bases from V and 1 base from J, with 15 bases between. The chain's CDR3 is CASSPPGLLSYNEQFF. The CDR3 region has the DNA TGTGCCAGCAGCCCCCCCGGACTACTGTCCTACAATGAGCAGTTCTTC. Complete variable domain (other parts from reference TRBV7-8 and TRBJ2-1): GAGVSQSPRYKVAKRGQDVALRCDPISGHVSLFWYQQALGQGPEFLTYFQNEAQLDKSGLPSDRFFAERPEGSVSTLKIQRTQQEDSAVYLCASSPPGLLSYNEQFFGPGTRLTVL.

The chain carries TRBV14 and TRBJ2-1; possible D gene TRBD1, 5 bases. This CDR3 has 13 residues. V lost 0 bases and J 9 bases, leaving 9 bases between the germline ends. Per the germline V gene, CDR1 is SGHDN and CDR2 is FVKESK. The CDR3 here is CASSQDMGREQFF. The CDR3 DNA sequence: TGTGCCAGCAGCCAAGATATGGGGCGTGAGCAGTTCTTC.

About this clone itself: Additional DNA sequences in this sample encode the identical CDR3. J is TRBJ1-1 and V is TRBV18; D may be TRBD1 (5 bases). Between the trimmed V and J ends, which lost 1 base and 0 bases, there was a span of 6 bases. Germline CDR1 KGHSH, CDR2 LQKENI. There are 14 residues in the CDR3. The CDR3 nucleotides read TGTGCCAGCTCACCACAGGGGTTGAACACTGAAGCTTTCTTT. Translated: CASSPQGLNTEAFF.

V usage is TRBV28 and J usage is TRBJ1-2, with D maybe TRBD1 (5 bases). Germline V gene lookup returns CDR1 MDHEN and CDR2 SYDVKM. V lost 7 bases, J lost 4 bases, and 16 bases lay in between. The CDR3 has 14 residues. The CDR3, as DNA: TGTGCCAGCACCCCCGGGGGGGACCTCTATGGCTACACCTTC. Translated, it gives CASTPGGDLYGYTF.

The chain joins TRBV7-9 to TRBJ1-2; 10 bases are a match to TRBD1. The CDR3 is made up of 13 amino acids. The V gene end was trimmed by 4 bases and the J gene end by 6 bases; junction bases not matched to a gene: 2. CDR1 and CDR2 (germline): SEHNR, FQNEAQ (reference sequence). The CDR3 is CASSSGTGDGYTF. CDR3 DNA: TGTGCCAGCAGCTCCGGGACAGGGGATGGCTACACCTTC.

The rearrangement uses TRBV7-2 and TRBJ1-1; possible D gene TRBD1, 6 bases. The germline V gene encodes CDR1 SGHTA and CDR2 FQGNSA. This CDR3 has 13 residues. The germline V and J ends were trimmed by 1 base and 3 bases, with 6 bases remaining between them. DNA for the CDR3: TGTGCCAGCAGCTTAGACAGGGACACTGAAGCTTTCTTT. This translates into CASSLDRDTEAFF.

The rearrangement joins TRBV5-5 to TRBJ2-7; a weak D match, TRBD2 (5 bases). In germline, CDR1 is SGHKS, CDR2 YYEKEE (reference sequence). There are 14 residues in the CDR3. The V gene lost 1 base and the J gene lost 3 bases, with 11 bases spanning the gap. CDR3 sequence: CASSLQEVLYEQYF. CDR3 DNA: TGTGCCAGCAGCTTGCAGGAGGTTCTCTACGAGCAGTACTTC.

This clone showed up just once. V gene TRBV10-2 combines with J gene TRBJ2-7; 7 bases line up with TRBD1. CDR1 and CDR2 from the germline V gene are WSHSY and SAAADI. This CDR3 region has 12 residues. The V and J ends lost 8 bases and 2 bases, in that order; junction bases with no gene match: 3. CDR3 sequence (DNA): TGCGCCAGCGGGGACAGCCCCTACGAGCAGTACTTC. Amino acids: CASGDSPYEQYF.

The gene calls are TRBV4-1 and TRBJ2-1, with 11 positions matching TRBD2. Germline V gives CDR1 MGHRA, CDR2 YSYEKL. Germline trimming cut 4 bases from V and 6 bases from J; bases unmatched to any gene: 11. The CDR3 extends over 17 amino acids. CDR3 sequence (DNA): TGCGCCAGCAGCCCCCTAGAGGGGACTAGCGGAACCAATGAGCAGTTCTTC. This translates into CASSPLEGTSGTNEQFF.

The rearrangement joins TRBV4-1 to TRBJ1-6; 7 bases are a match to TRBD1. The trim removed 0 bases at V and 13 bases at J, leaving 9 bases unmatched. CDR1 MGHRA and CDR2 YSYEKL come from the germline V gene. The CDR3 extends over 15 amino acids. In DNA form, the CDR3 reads TGCGCCAGCAGCCAAGATCCGGCAGGGGGTTCCCCCCTCCACTTT. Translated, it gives CASSQDPAGGSPLHF.

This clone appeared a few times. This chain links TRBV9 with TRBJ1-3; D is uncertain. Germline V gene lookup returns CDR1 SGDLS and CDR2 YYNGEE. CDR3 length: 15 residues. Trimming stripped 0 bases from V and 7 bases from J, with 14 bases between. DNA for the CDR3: TGTGCCAGCAGCGTAGGAGGGAGTGGCTCGAACACCATATATTTT. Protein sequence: CASSVGGSGSNTIYF.

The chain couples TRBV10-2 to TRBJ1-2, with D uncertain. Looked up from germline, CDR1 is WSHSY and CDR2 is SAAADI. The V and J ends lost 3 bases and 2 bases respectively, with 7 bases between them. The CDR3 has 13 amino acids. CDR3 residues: CASSDRENYGYTF. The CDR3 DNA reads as TGCGCCAGCAGTGATCGGGAGAACTATGGCTACACCTTC.

The CDR3, as DNA: TGTGCCTGGAGCAGACAGGGAGTTAACTATGGCTACACCTTC. Translation gives CAWSRQGVNYGYTF. The V gene is TRBV30, the J gene TRBJ1-2; TRBD1 agrees at 7 bases. With 3 bases clipped from V and 1 base from J, the junction kept 5 bases outside the gene matches. The germline CDR1 and CDR2 sequences are GTSNPN and SVGIG (reference sequence). The CDR3 is 14 residues long.